Included here is one TCR beta chain sequence, with context. The CDR3 has 14 residues. V was clipped by 0 bases and J by 4 bases, with 11 bases between them. CDR1 is SGHRS, CDR2 YFSETQ, per germline. The data stem from a study of blood T cell repertoires in COVID-19. The assay was immunoSEQ multiplex PCR, and TCRdb's table has in-frame clones only and misses some. The sample has 95,000 to 150,000 clones; 81% are singletons. This receptor was identified in a young man with COVID-19, enrolled during active disease. The chain uses TRBV5-1 and TRBJ2-7, with a tentative D call TRBD1 (5 bases). Sequencing was carried out using peripheral blood. The CDR3 DNA reads TGCGCCAGCAGCTTGGTGGGGCAGGGATACGAGCAGTACTTC. Residues: CASSLVGQGYEQYF.